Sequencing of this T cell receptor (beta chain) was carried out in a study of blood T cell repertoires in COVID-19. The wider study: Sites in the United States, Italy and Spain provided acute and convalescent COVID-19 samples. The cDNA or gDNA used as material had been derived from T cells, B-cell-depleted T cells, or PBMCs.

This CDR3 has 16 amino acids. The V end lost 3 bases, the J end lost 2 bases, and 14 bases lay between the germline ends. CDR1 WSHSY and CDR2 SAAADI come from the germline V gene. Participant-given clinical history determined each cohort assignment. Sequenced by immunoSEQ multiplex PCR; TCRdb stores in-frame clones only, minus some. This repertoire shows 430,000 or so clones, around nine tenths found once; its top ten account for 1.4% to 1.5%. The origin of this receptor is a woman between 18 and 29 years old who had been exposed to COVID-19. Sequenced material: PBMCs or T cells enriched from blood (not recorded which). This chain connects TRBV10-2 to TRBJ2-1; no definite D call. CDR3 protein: CASSEVAGFAYNEQFF. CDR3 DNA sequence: TGCGCCAGCAGTGAAGTGGCAGGTTTTGCCTACAATGAGCAGTTCTTC.